The 20 T cell receptor beta chains presented below share a single source sample, sequenced in a study of Ad26.COV2.S vaccination and SARS-CoV-2 variants. Method: immunoSEQ multiplex PCR; TCRdb's copy keeps in-frame clones and lacks some. The data contain around 300,000 clones, roughly 90% of them singletons. Treatment described: roughly 19 received Ad26.COV2.S at low or high dose, single or two shots; about 5 received placebo; per-sample allocation not given. Sample collection was performed on day 63 after the first vaccine or placebo injection. The sample in question was peripheral blood, obtained in a trial of Ad26.COV2.S vaccine versus placebo. All receptors derive from a person between 18 and 60 years old who received the Ad26.COV2.S COVID-19 vaccine or a placebo.

The rearrangement joins TRBV13 to TRBJ2-3; 7 nucleotides line up with TRBD1. The V and J ends lost 5 bases and 4 bases, in that order; junction bases with no gene match: 6. The CDR3 sequence is 14 residues long. CDR1 and CDR2 from the germline V gene are PRHDT and FYEKMQ (reference sequence). The CDR3 region has the DNA TGTGCCAGCAGCCCCGAGGGGGCCGCAGATACGCAGTATTTT. It specifies CASSPEGAADTQYF.

A few counts support this clone. The chain carries TRBV5-6 and TRBJ1-1; D remains ambiguous. Trimming left V 4 bases short and J 4 bases short, with 17 bases between. The CDR3 runs to 15 residues. CDR1 is SGHDT and CDR2 is YYEEEE in the germline V gene. CDR3 sequence (DNA): TGTGCCAGCAGCATGGATATCGGGGTGAGCACTGAAGCTTTCTTT. Protein sequence: CASSMDIGVSTEAFF.

This rearrangement joins TRBV7-6 to TRBJ2-5; TRBD2 aligns across 14 bases. V was pared by 5 bases and J by 2 bases, with 19 bases of the junction left unmatched. The CDR3 consists of 21 residues. Germline assignment: CDR1 SGHVS and CDR2 FNYEAQ. CDR3 amino acids: CASSLARTRTGTSGGQETQYF. CDR3 bases: TGTGCCAGCAGCCTCGCGAGAACAAGAACCGGGACTAGCGGGGGACAAGAGACCCAGTACTTC.

The chain uses TRBV5-6 and TRBJ1-5; 7 bases map to TRBD1. CDR1 and CDR2 (germline): SGHDT, YYEEEE. The CDR3 length is 15 residues. V lost 0 bases, J lost 3 bases, and 3 bases stayed unmatched. CDR3 protein: CASSLGTGLNQPQHF. The CDR3 coding sequence is TGTGCCAGCAGCTTGGGGACAGGCCTCAATCAGCCCCAGCATTTT. Full variable domain (missing parts from reference TRBV5-6 and TRBJ1-5): DAGVTQSPTHLIKTRGQQVTLRCSPKSGHDTVSWYQQALGQGPQFIFQYYEEEERQRGNFPDRFSGHQFPNYSSELNVNALLLGDSALYLCASSLGTGLNQPQHFGDGTRLSIL.

The V and J genes are TRBV27 and TRBJ1-1, with no clear D. V dropped 2 bases and J dropped 0 bases, with 7 bases sitting between them. Per the germline V gene, CDR1 is MNHEY and CDR2 is SMNVEV (reference sequence). CDR3 size: 14 residues. For the CDR3, the DNA is TGTGCCAGCAGTTTAGACTTTTTGAACACTGAAGCTTTCTTT. Protein product: CASSLDFLNTEAFF.

V usage is TRBV10-3 and J usage is TRBJ1-5; 9 bases agree with TRBD1. Germline assignment: CDR1 ENHRY and CDR2 SYGVKD. This CDR3 contains 17 residues. V was pared by 1 base and J by 6 bases, with 10 bases of the junction left unmatched. The CDR3 DNA follows: TGTGCCATCAGTGAGTTGGGACAGGGAGGACGAGGTCAGCCCCAGCATTTT. This gives the protein CAISELGQGGRGQPQHF.

The chain has TRBV6-5 and TRBJ2-7, with 11 bases lining up with TRBD2. Germline CDR1 is MNHEY and CDR2 is SVGAGI. V dropped 6 bases and J dropped 5; count of bases not matched to a gene: 6. This CDR3 is 14 amino acids long. CDR3 sequence: CASRVSGGAHEQYF. CDR3 sequence (DNA): TGTGCCAGCAGGGTTAGCGGGGGGGCCCACGAGCAGTACTTC.

The chain joins TRBV7-9 to TRBJ2-3; D is possibly TRBD2 (6 bases). This CDR3 has 12 residues. Between the trimmed V and J ends, which lost 6 bases and 14 bases, there was a span of 18 bases. Germline CDR1 reads SEHNR; CDR2 reads FQNEAQ (reference sequence). The CDR3 bases are TGTGCCAGCAGTACCGCCGTGGGGGGTTTGTATTTT. Amino acid sequence: CASSTAVGGLYF.

This rearrangement joins TRBV18 to TRBJ2-1; tentatively, D is TRBD2 (5 bases). The V end was cut by 3 bases, the J end by 5 bases, with 14 bases between. The CDR3 extends over 15 amino acids. The germline CDR1 and CDR2 sequences are KGHSH and LQKENI. In DNA, the CDR3 is TGTGCCAGCTCACCCCAGACTAACTTAAACAATGAGCAGTTCTTC. The encoded protein is CASSPQTNLNNEQFF.

V gene TRBV7-3 combines with J gene TRBJ2-1, with a possible D match to TRBD1 (8 bases). This CDR3 region has 19 residues. Between the trimmed V and J ends, which lost 8 bases and 6 bases, there was a span of 32 bases. Germline CDR1 and CDR2: SGHTA and FQGTGA. CDR3 sequence: CASRMGQELLAAVTNEQFF. For the CDR3, the DNA is TGTGCCAGCCGAATGGGACAGGAGCTCCTAGCGGCCGTTACCAATGAGCAGTTCTTC.

The chain joins TRBV19 to TRBJ1-3; 9 bases line up with TRBD1. Germline loops: CDR1 LNHDA, CDR2 SQIVND (reference sequence). The CDR3 runs 13 residues. The junction had 4 bases not matched to a gene; V was cut back by 6 bases and J by 7 bases. The CDR3 DNA reads TGTGCCAGTAGGGACAGGGGTACCAACACCATATATTTT. As protein: CASRDRGTNTIYF.

The rearrangement uses TRBV7-2 and TRBJ2-3; TRBD2 matches 10 bases. The CDR3 runs 16 residues. Germline V gene lookup returns CDR1 SGHTA and CDR2 FQGNSA. J lost 4 bases, V lost 5 bases, and 9 bases had no gene match. The CDR3 sequence is CASSQQSGGAADTQYF. Written as DNA, the CDR3 is TGTGCCAGCAGCCAGCAGAGCGGGGGGGCGGCAGATACGCAGTATTTT.

This chain uses TRBV5-1 with TRBJ2-2; TRBD1 agrees at 8 bases. The CDR3 is 15 residues long. CDR1 SGHRS and CDR2 YFSETQ come from the germline V gene. V lost 2 bases and J lost 4; bases outside the gene matches: 4. CDR3 nucleotide sequence: TGCGCCAGCAGCTTCGACAGGGGTTTCACCGGGGAGCTGTTTTTT. It specifies CASSFDRGFTGELFF.

The chain is built from TRBV6-6 and TRBJ2-2; D is possibly TRBD1 (6 bases). There are 16 residues in the CDR3. V was clipped by 4 bases and J by 2 bases, with 14 bases between them. Looked up from germline, CDR1 is MNHNY and CDR2 is SVGAGI (reference sequence). This CDR3 reads CASSWEADSNTGELFF. The CDR3 DNA is TGTGCCAGCAGTTGGGAAGCGGACAGCAACACCGGGGAGCTGTTTTTT.

The V gene is TRBV7-9, the J gene TRBJ1-3; unclear D gene. CDR3 length: 16 amino acids. Germline V CDR1 and CDR2: SEHNR, FQNEAQ (reference sequence). V dropped 4 bases and J dropped 0 bases, with 13 bases sitting between them. CDR3 in DNA: TGTGCCAGCAGCTACTGGCTTTCGAGCTCTGGAAACACCATATATTTT. Protein: CASSYWLSSSGNTIYF.

A single count supports this clone. The chain couples TRBV7-9 to TRBJ1-5; possible D gene TRBD1, 5 bases. The V end was cut by 4 bases, the J end by 2 bases, with 18 bases between. This CDR3 has 17 residues. CDR1 and CDR2 from the germline V gene are SEHNR and FQNEAQ (reference sequence). The CDR3 DNA reads as TGTGCCAGCAGCTCCGACCTGATGGGGGGAGGCAATCAGCCCCAGCATTTT. This sequence encodes CASSSDLMGGGNQPQHF.

The V gene is TRBV4-1, the J gene TRBJ2-1; 8 bases match TRBD1. The J segment lost 7 bases and the V segment lost 2 bases, leaving 7 bases of the junction unmatched. Germline CDR1 reads MGHRA; CDR2 reads YSYEKL. The CDR3 has 15 residues. CDR3: CASSQPRTGRNEQFF. CDR3 in DNA: TGCGCCAGCAGCCAACCGCGGACAGGGAGGAATGAGCAGTTCTTC.

The chain uses TRBV5-1 and TRBJ1-1; D remains unclear. The CDR3 is 16 residues long. The V gene's germline CDR1 is SGHRS and CDR2 YFSETQ. The V and J ends lost 3 bases and 3 bases respectively, with 18 bases between them. In DNA, the CDR3 is TGCGCCAGCAGCTCCCAATCTATGGACCGGTACACTGAAGCTTTCTTT. Translation gives CASSSQSMDRYTEAFF.

In this sample, this clone turned up once. This chain connects TRBV6-5 to TRBJ1-1; 11 bases are a match to TRBD1. Per the germline V gene, CDR1 is MNHEY and CDR2 is SVGAGI. V lost 7 bases, J lost 10 bases, and 8 bases stayed unmatched. This CDR3 spans 13 amino acids. CDR3 protein: CASTPGQGAGAFF. CDR3 DNA: TGTGCCAGCACCCCTGGACAGGGGGCCGGAGCTTTCTTT.

In this sample, this clone turned up once. V usage is TRBV7-2 and J usage is TRBJ1-2; perhaps TRBD1 as D (5 bases). The CDR3 has 19 amino acids. In germline, CDR1 is SGHTA, CDR2 FQGNSA. Trimming stripped 4 bases from V and 6 bases from J, with 30 bases between. The CDR3 protein is CASSSPPLSLDRGRDGYTF. DNA of the CDR3: TGTGCCAGCAGCTCCCCCCCCCTTTCCTTAGATCGGGGGAGGGATGGCTACACCTTC.